These 21 T cell receptor beta chains originate from one sample sequenced in a study of blood T cell repertoires in COVID-19. TCRdb's table, derived via immunoSEQ multiplex PCR, lists solely in-frame clones and lacks some. The sample contains some 170,000 clones, around 90% of which appear only once. The material sequenced was peripheral blood. Source of these receptors: a man between 60 and 75 years old with active or convalescent COVID-19.

The chain joins TRBV3-1 (or the pseudogene TRBV3-2) to TRBJ1-3; D might be TRBD1 (6 bases). V was pared by 3 bases and J by 0 bases, with 9 bases between. The CDR3 length is 15 residues. Germline V gene data show CDR1 as LGHDT and CDR2 as YNNKEL (reference sequence). The CDR3 spells CASSQGHFSGNTIYF. CDR3 bases: TGTGCCAGCAGCCAGGGACACTTCTCTGGAAACACCATATATTTT.

The chain employs TRBV23-1 and TRBJ2-6, with D perhaps matching TRBD1 (5 bases). TRBV23-1 is noted as an ORF with a role that remains uncertain. The CDR3 spans 19 residues. V lost 0 bases and J 2 bases, leaving 17 bases between the germline ends. This chain's CDR3 is CASSQSSLTGHPGANVLTF. CDR3 DNA sequence: TGCGCCAGCAGTCAATCTTCACTAACCGGACACCCTGGGGCCAACGTCCTGACTTTC.

The V call is TRBV29-1, the J call TRBJ1-1; tentative D call: TRBD1 (5 bases). The CDR3 is 13 amino acids. The germline gives CDR1 SQVTM, CDR2 ANQGSEA. Trimming stripped 7 bases from V and 4 bases from J, with 16 bases between. The CDR3 DNA follows: TGCAGCGCCCTACGGGGGTCGGGCACTGAAGCTTTCTTT. Protein product: CSALRGSGTEAFF.

V is TRBV10-3 and J is TRBJ2-7; no clear D. The CDR3 runs to 12 residues. Germline CDR1 is ENHRY and CDR2 is SYGVKD. V lost 8 bases and J lost 1, with 9 bases in between. This chain's CDR3 is CAIGTLSYEQYF. CDR3 in DNA: TGTGCCATCGGAACACTATCCTACGAGCAGTACTTC.

This chain connects TRBV5-1 to TRBJ1-1; D perhaps matches TRBD1 (6 bases). With 4 bases removed from V and 2 bases from J, the gap between germline ends came to 12 bases. This CDR3 region has 14 residues. CDR1 and CDR2 (germline): SGHRS, YFSETQ. The CDR3 sequence: CASSPTGINTEAFF. The DNA for the CDR3 is TGCGCCAGCAGCCCTACAGGGATAAACACTGAAGCTTTCTTT.

The rearrangement joins TRBV6-5 to TRBJ1-2; 8 positions agree with TRBD1. The ends lost 6 bases at V and 8 bases at J; junction bases unmatched: 11. Germline assignment: CDR1 MNHEY and CDR2 SVGAGI. CDR3 length: 14 amino acids. CDR3 coding DNA: TGTGCCAGCAGGCAGGGGGCTAACCTCTTCGGCTACACCTTC. This gives the protein CASRQGANLFGYTF.

The CDR3 nucleotides are TGTGCCAGCAGTGAAGGGGGTCAGGGTGGCTACGAGCAGTACTTC. Amino acid sequence: CASSEGGQGGYEQYF. The chain joins TRBV2 to TRBJ2-7; tentatively, D is TRBD1 (5 bases). Per the germline V gene, CDR1 is SNHLY and CDR2 is FYNNEI. Deletions cut 1 base from V and 3 bases from J, with 13 bases between. The CDR3 consists of 15 residues.

The chain links TRBV3-1 (or the pseudogene TRBV3-2) to TRBJ1-1; D is ambiguous. V was shortened by 6 bases and J by 4 bases, with 18 bases between the two germline ends. Per germline, CDR1 LGHDT and CDR2 YNNKEL (reference sequence). The CDR3 has 15 amino acids. The CDR3 is CASSPLEVVTTEAFF. The CDR3 bases are TGTGCCAGCAGTCCCTTAGAGGTAGTGACCACTGAAGCTTTCTTT.

The genes are TRBV30 and TRBJ1-1, with D uncertain. This CDR3 contains 11 residues. V lost 8 bases and J 1 base, leaving 8 bases between the germline ends. CDR1 is GTSNPN and CDR2 is SVGIG in the germline V gene (reference sequence). CDR3 residues: CALTENTEAFF. The DNA of the CDR3 is TGTGCCCTTACAGAGAACACTGAAGCTTTCTTT. The variable domain in full, with the rest retrieved from reference TRBV30 and TRBJ1-1, is SQTIHQWPATLVQPVGSPLSLECTVEGTSNPNLYWYRQAAGRGLQLLFYSVGIGQISSEVPQNLSASRPQDRQFILSSKKLLLSDSGFYLCALTENTEAFFGQGTRLTVV.

This CDR3 reads CASSFPGQGNSNQPQHF. The CDR3 DNA is TGTGCCAGCAGTTTCCCGGGACAGGGGAATAGCAATCAGCCCCAGCATTTT. This chain links TRBV6-2 or TRBV6-3 with TRBJ1-5; 10 bases are a match to TRBD1. The V and J ends lost 4 bases and 0 bases, in that order; junction bases with no gene match: 6. The CDR3 totals 17 residues. Per germline, CDR1 MNHEY and CDR2 SVGEGT.

This rearrangement joins TRBV25-1 to TRBJ2-3; 9 bases are shared with TRBD1. CDR1 MGHDK and CDR2 SYGVNS come from the germline V gene. The trim removed 1 base at V and 2 bases at J, leaving 4 bases unmatched. This CDR3 region has 16 residues. As DNA, the CDR3 is TGTGCCAGCAGTGAATGGGGGACAGGGAACACAGATACGCAGTATTTT. Translated: CASSEWGTGNTDTQYF.

This clone was detected only once. CDR3 coding DNA: TGTGCCAGCAGCTTACGGGGACTAGATCAGCCCCAGCATTTT. Its translation: CASSLRGLDQPQHF. The chain couples TRBV7-8 to TRBJ1-5; D is possibly TRBD1 (5 bases). This CDR3 is built from 14 residues. Germline lookup yields CDR1 SGHVS and CDR2 FQNEAQ. Deletions cut 2 bases from V and 5 bases from J, with 10 bases between.

Here the CDR3 DNA reads TGTGCCAGCAGCCGATGGACAGGGAACTACGAGCAGTACTTC. It translates to CASSRWTGNYEQYF. The chain couples TRBV14 to TRBJ2-7, with 8 bases fitting TRBD1. The germline V gene encodes CDR1 SGHDN and CDR2 FVKESK. This CDR3 has 14 residues. With 4 bases clipped from V and 3 bases from J, the junction kept 5 bases outside the gene matches.

This sequence joins TRBV9 and TRBJ2-1; D may be TRBD2 (6 bases). Trimming shortened V by 3 bases and J by 2 bases, and 12 bases separated the two germline ends. Germline V gene sequence: CDR1 SGDLS, CDR2 YYNGEE. This CDR3 contains 15 residues. The CDR3: CASSGILATYNEQFF. The CDR3 DNA follows: TGTGCCAGCAGCGGGATACTAGCTACCTACAATGAGCAGTTCTTC.

J is TRBJ2-7 and V is TRBV5-8; 8 nucleotides match TRBD1. Looked up from germline, CDR1 is SGHTS and CDR2 is YDEGEE. The CDR3 sequence is 15 residues long. J gave up 0 bases and V 3 bases, and 5 bases lay outside the gene matches. For the CDR3, the DNA is TGTGCCAGCAGCTCCACAGGGGGACTCTCCTACGAGCAGTACTTC. This sequence encodes CASSSTGGLSYEQYF.

This clone appeared once. The J gene is TRBJ1-4, the V gene TRBV15; maybe TRBD1 (5 bases). The CDR3 has 13 residues. Germline values: CDR1 LNHNV, CDR2 YYDKDF (reference sequence). Trimming removed 1 base from V and 16 bases from J, with 16 bases in between. The CDR3 sequence: CATSRALREGKFF. The CDR3 DNA reads as TGTGCCACCAGCAGAGCCCTCAGGGAAGGCAAGTTTTTT.

The chain is built from TRBV5-1 and TRBJ2-7; 8 nucleotides agree with TRBD1. Trimming removed 0 bases from V and 4 bases from J; junction bases left unmatched: 6. Germline-derived CDR1 and CDR2 are SGHRS and YFSETQ. The CDR3 extends over 15 amino acids. CDR3 loop: CASSLGTGTLYEQYF. DNA for the CDR3: TGCGCCAGCAGCTTGGGGACAGGGACCTTATACGAGCAGTACTTC.

The rearrangement links TRBV12-3 or TRBV12-4 to TRBJ2-7; 8 bases map to TRBD1. J was trimmed by 4 bases and V by 3 bases; bases with no gene match: 2. The CDR3 extends over 13 amino acids. CDR3 DNA: TGTGCCAGCAGTTTCCGGACAGGGTACGAGCAGTACTTC. Encoded protein: CASSFRTGYEQYF.

The chain employs TRBV29-1 and TRBJ2-5; 7 positions agree with TRBD1. Germline lookup yields CDR1 SQVTM and CDR2 ANQGSEA. The V segment lost 4 bases and the J segment 0 bases; nucleotides outside the gene matches: 17. The CDR3 length is 18 residues. The CDR3 sequence: CSVAPLSRGNPNQETQYF. CDR3 sequence (DNA): TGCAGCGTTGCGCCTTTATCCAGGGGGAACCCTAACCAAGAGACCCAGTACTTC.

The rearrangement joins TRBV11-2 to TRBJ2-1; 13 bases are shared with TRBD2. After removal of 5 bases from V and 9 bases from J, the junction contained 7 bases not matched to a gene. This CDR3 comprises 15 residues. Germline V gene lookup returns CDR1 SGHAT and CDR2 FQNNGV. This chain's CDR3 is CASSLGLAGVFEQFF. CDR3 DNA: TGTGCCAGCAGCCTCGGACTAGCGGGGGTATTTGAGCAGTTCTTC.

The chain uses TRBV12-2 and TRBJ2-1; the DNA was not used to check the table's D call, TRBD2. TRBV12-2 is noted as a pseudogene. This CDR3 has 16 residues. The CDR3 loop is CASRFSLAGGNNEQFF. Here the CDR3 DNA reads TGTGCAAGTCGCTTTTCCCTAGCGGGAGGTAACAATGAGCAGTTCTTC.